The 5 T cell receptor beta chains listed next were all sequenced from one sample in a study of a mutant IDH1 vaccine in newly diagnosed glioma. These receptors have no known antigen. Time point denoted: week 11, during vaccination. In the vaccine, a single dose held 300 ug of the mutant IDH1 20-mer peptide, along with topical imiquimod. Generated by immunoSEQ multiplex PCR, the TCRdb table keeps only in-frame clones and is missing some. This table has 60,000 to 75,000 clones, about 80% appearing once. The specimen was PBMCs, collected from a glioma patient whose treatment included an IDH1 peptide vaccine. Receptors originate from a man younger than 40 with glioma.

This rearrangement joins TRBV19 to TRBJ1-5; D unresolved. Germline CDR1 LNHDA, CDR2 SQIVND (reference sequence). Trimming took 3 bases from V and 5 from J, leaving 5 bases between them. The CDR3 consists of 12 residues. The CDR3 bases are TGTGCCAGTAGTATGAGGGATCAGCCCCAGCATTTT. It codes for CASSMRDQPQHF.

This chain joins TRBV7-8 and TRBJ1-2, with 9 positions matching TRBD1. The CDR3 runs to 15 residues. Unmatched junction bases numbered 12, after V lost 5 bases and J lost 8 bases. Germline CDR1 is SGHVS and CDR2 is FQNEAQ. The CDR3 reads CASSPTSSTGGGYTF. As DNA, the CDR3 is TGTGCCAGCAGCCCCACGTCTTCCACAGGGGGCGGCTACACCTTC.

The chain combines TRBV4-2 with TRBJ2-2, with 12 bases that match TRBD1. CDR1 LGHNA and CDR2 YNFKEQ come from the germline V gene. The junction had 7 bases not matched to a gene; V was cut back by 4 bases and J by 7 bases. This CDR3 is 16 amino acids long. CDR3 residues: CASSRRDRGQNGELFF. For the CDR3, the DNA is TGTGCCAGCAGCCGCCGGGACAGGGGGCAAAACGGGGAGCTGTTTTTT.

This chain uses TRBV5-4 with TRBJ1-2; 8 bases fit TRBD1. The CDR3 is made up of 14 amino acids. In germline, CDR1 is SGHNT, CDR2 YYREEE (reference sequence). Trimming removed 4 bases from V and 10 bases from J; junction bases left unmatched: 12. CDR3 nucleotide sequence: TGTGCCAGCAGCCCCCGGACAGGGAACCCCTACTACACCTTC. This translates into CASSPRTGNPYYTF. The full variable domain, rest sourced from reference TRBV5-4 and TRBJ1-2, is ETGVTQSPTHLIKTRGQQVTLRCSSQSGHNTVSWYQQALGQGPQFIFQYYREEENGRGNFPPRFSGLQFPNYSSELNVNALELDDSALYLCASSPRTGNPYYTFGSGTRLTVV.

The rearrangement links TRBV15 to TRBJ1-2, with TRBD1 matching over 10 bases. The germline V gene has CDR1 LNHNV and CDR2 YYDKDF (reference sequence). The CDR3 runs 15 residues. V was clipped by 3 bases and J by 2 bases; unmatched bases: 3. CDR3 sequence reads: CATSRPGQGNYGYTF. CDR3 nucleotides: TGTGCCACCAGCAGGCCGGGACAGGGGAACTATGGCTACACCTTC.